The 22 T cell receptor beta chains below were found in one sample sequenced in a study of glioma-infiltrating T cells after dendritic cell vaccination. Sequencing was performed with immunoSEQ multiplex PCR; in TCRdb, only in-frame clones are kept and a portion is missing. The data contain about 100,000 clones, around three quarters of them singletons. Sequencing was performed on blood, taken before dendritic cell vaccination. The receptors originated from a human donor with glioblastoma.

The CDR3 loop reads CASSSGQVGAYEQYF. The CDR3 DNA sequence: TGTGCCAGCAGTTCGGGACAGGTGGGCGCCTACGAGCAGTACTTC. V and J are TRBV27 and TRBJ2-7; 8 bases fit TRBD1. The CDR3 loop spans 15 amino acids. Germline CDR1 MNHEY, CDR2 SMNVEV (reference sequence). V dropped 4 bases and J dropped 2; count of bases not matched to a gene: 7.

This chain uses TRBV14 with TRBJ2-7; no definite D call. CDR3 length: 14 amino acids. Germline assignment: CDR1 SGHDN and CDR2 FVKESK. Trimming removed 0 bases from V and 3 bases from J, with 9 bases in between. This CDR3 reads CASSQDRNSYEQYF. CDR3 nucleotide sequence: TGTGCCAGCAGCCAAGATCGTAACAGCTACGAGCAGTACTTC.

The chain carries TRBV9 and TRBJ2-7, with 9 bases lining up with TRBD2. Germline V gene sequence: CDR1 SGDLS, CDR2 YYNGEE. CDR3 size: 15 residues. Germline trimming cut 0 bases from V and 3 bases from J; bases unmatched to any gene: 4. The CDR3 coding sequence is TGTGCCAGCAGCGTAGAAGCGGGAGGTCACTACGAGCAGTACTTC. This sequence encodes CASSVEAGGHYEQYF.

V and J are TRBV18 and TRBJ1-3; TRBD1 is a possible D gene (5 bases). V lost 3 bases and J 4 bases, leaving 10 bases between the germline ends. CDR1 is KGHSH and CDR2 is LQKENI in the germline V gene. The CDR3 totals 14 residues. The CDR3 loop reads CASSPWGAGNTIYF. CDR3 bases: TGTGCCAGCTCACCTTGGGGCGCCGGAAACACCATATATTTT.

The genes are TRBV19 and TRBJ2-7; TRBD1 agrees at 9 bases. J gave up 4 bases and V 8 bases, and 12 bases lay outside the gene matches. The CDR3 extends over 15 amino acids. From germline, CDR1 is LNHDA and CDR2 SQIVND (reference sequence). As DNA, the CDR3 is TGTGCCAGTTCTCAGGGAGACAGGGGGTTTTACGAGCAGTACTTC. Its translation is CASSQGDRGFYEQYF.

The chain carries TRBV28 and TRBJ2-1; 10 bases line up with TRBD1. Germline V CDR1 and CDR2: MDHEN, SYDVKM. The CDR3 runs to 17 residues. V dropped 5 bases and J dropped 2; count of bases not matched to a gene: 9. The CDR3 DNA is TGTGCCAGCAGTCAACAACCGGGACAGGGGACCTACAATGAGCAGTTCTTC. Its translation: CASSQQPGQGTYNEQFF.

This clone has a single count. V and J are TRBV27 and TRBJ2-1; the match to TRBD2 covers 9 bases. Germline V gene sequence: CDR1 MNHEY, CDR2 SMNVEV (reference sequence). With 7 bases clipped from V and 5 bases from J, the junction kept 6 bases outside the gene matches. The CDR3 runs to 14 residues. In DNA, the CDR3 is TGTGCCAGCACCTTAGCGGGAGCAAACAATGAGCAGTTCTTC. It specifies CASTLAGANNEQFF.

The chain joins TRBV7-3 to TRBJ2-7, with 8 bases that match TRBD1. Germline V gene sequence: CDR1 SGHTA, CDR2 FQGTGA. After removal of 7 bases from V and 4 bases from J, the junction contained 21 bases not matched to a gene. The CDR3 spans 18 residues. In DNA form, the CDR3 reads TGTGCCAGCACCGCATCCCAACCGGGACAGGTTTTCCCGTACGAGCAGTACTTC. Its protein is CASTASQPGQVFPYEQYF.

Here the CDR3 reads CASSFSASSGNTIYF. CDR3 DNA: TGTGCCAGCAGCTTTTCGGCTAGCTCTGGAAACACCATATATTTT. The rearrangement links TRBV7-8 to TRBJ1-3; D gene uncertain. This CDR3 is built from 15 residues. V was clipped by 3 bases and J by 0 bases, with 9 bases between them. From germline, CDR1 is SGHVS and CDR2 FQNEAQ.

The V and J genes are TRBV19 and TRBJ2-7; D is undetermined. Per germline, CDR1 LNHDA and CDR2 SQIVND (reference sequence). This CDR3 has 13 amino acids. With 6 bases removed from V and 8 bases from J, the gap between germline ends came to 17 bases. CDR3 nucleotide sequence: TGTGCCAGTAGCCCCCTCTTATCTACTCAGCAGTACTTC. The encoded protein is CASSPLLSTQQYF.

The V call is TRBV6-4, the J call TRBJ2-3, with 7 bases identical to TRBD2. The CDR3 sequence is 15 residues long. Trimming removed 0 bases from V and 5 bases from J; junction bases left unmatched: 5. Per the germline V gene, CDR1 is MRHNA and CDR2 is SNTAGT. The CDR3 region has the DNA TGTGCCAGCAGTGACTCGGCTAGCGGAATAGATACGCAGTATTTT. Encoded protein: CASSDSASGIDTQYF.

This rearrangement joins TRBV5-1 to TRBJ2-7, with 11 bases fitting TRBD2. The V segment lost 0 bases and the J segment 3 bases; nucleotides outside the gene matches: 11. Germline V gene lookup returns CDR1 SGHRS and CDR2 YFSETQ. The CDR3 covers 18 residues. CDR3 DNA sequence: TGCGCCAGCAGCTTGGCGTCGACGGGGACTAGCGGTTTCTACGAGCAGTACTTC. Translating gives CASSLASTGTSGFYEQYF. Full variable domain (missing parts from reference TRBV5-1 and TRBJ2-7): KAGVTQTPRYLIKTRGQQVTLSCSPISGHRSVSWYQQTPGQGLQFLFEYFSETQRNKGNFPGRFSGRQFSNSRSEMNVSTLELGDSALYLCASSLASTGTSGFYEQYFGPGTRLTVT.

The chain has TRBV9 and TRBJ2-3; 7 nucleotides agree with TRBD2. This CDR3 spans 14 amino acids. Germline V gene lookup returns CDR1 SGDLS and CDR2 YYNGEE. The junction had 4 bases not matched to a gene; V was cut back by 4 bases and J by 2 bases. The DNA for the CDR3 is TGTGCCAGCAGCCGGGACTACCACACAGATACGCAGTATTTT. This encodes CASSRDYHTDTQYF. Looking up the rest from reference TRBV9 and TRBJ2-3 gives the full variable domain: DSGVTQTPKHLITATGQRVTLRCSPRSGDLSVYWYQQSLDQGLQFLIQYYNGEERAKGNILERFSAQQFPDLHSELNLSSLELGDSALYFCASSRDYHTDTQYFGPGTRLTVL.

The V call is TRBV29-1, the J call TRBJ2-5, with 10 bases aligning to TRBD2. The closer fit of TRBJ2-7 to the DNA end suggests the J call may be wrong. CDR3 length: 14 amino acids. CDR1 is SQVTM, CDR2 ANQGSEA, per germline. The CDR3 here is CSVSSGSPSYEQYF. Written as DNA, the CDR3 is TGCAGCGTGTCTAGCGGGAGCCCCTCCTACGAGCAGTACTTC.

V usage is TRBV25-1 and J usage is TRBJ2-2; D perhaps matches TRBD2 (6 bases). CDR3 length: 15 amino acids. V lost 2 bases to trimming and J lost 2 bases, with 9 bases between them. CDR1 is MGHDK and CDR2 is SYGVNS in the germline V gene. The CDR3 sequence: CASSEMGGNTGELFF. The CDR3 bases are TGTGCCAGCAGTGAAATGGGGGGAAACACCGGGGAGCTGTTTTTT.

The chain combines TRBV5-4 with TRBJ1-1, with a possible D match to TRBD1 (5 bases). Per the germline V gene, CDR1 is SGHNT and CDR2 is YYREEE (reference sequence). V lost 4 bases and J 1 base, leaving 8 bases between the germline ends. This CDR3 is 13 amino acids long. The CDR3 region is CASSPTGNTEAFF. In nucleotides, the CDR3 is TGTGCCAGCAGCCCTACAGGGAACACTGAAGCTTTCTTT.

Only a few counts were recorded for this clone. The J gene is TRBJ2-2, the V gene TRBV30; TRBD2 matches at 13 bases. Germline CDR1 reads GTSNPN; CDR2 reads SVGIG (reference sequence). There are 15 residues in the CDR3. The V gene end was trimmed by 8 bases and the J gene end by 8 bases; junction bases not matched to a gene: 11. The CDR3 protein is CAHSGLAGARGELFF. DNA of the CDR3: TGTGCCCACAGTGGACTAGCGGGAGCAAGGGGGGAGCTGTTTTTT.

The chain employs TRBV14 and TRBJ1-1, with no clear D. V lost 4 bases and J 0 bases, leaving 6 bases between the germline ends. CDR3 length equals 13 residues. Germline CDR1 reads SGHDN; CDR2 reads FVKESK. Here the CDR3 reads CASSLQMNTEAFF. The CDR3 DNA follows: TGTGCCAGCAGCCTTCAAATGAACACTGAAGCTTTCTTT.

The CDR3 DNA sequence: TGTGCCAGCAGCGTTTCGAGTACGGGGAACACCGGGGAGCTGTTTTTT. Its translation is CASSVSSTGNTGELFF. The chain couples TRBV9 to TRBJ2-2; D is unresolved. CDR3 size: 16 residues. The V gene lost 2 bases and the J gene lost 1 base, with 12 bases spanning the gap. Germline V gene sequence: CDR1 SGDLS, CDR2 YYNGEE.

This clone appeared a few times. The chain couples TRBV18 to TRBJ2-5, with TRBD2 matching 15 bases. Germline V gene lookup returns CDR1 KGHSH and CDR2 LQKENI. The trim removed 0 bases at V and 4 bases at J, leaving 6 bases unmatched. CDR3 length: 18 residues. The CDR3 DNA is TGTGCCAGCTCACCACCGGGACTAGCGGGAGGCCCTCGAGAGACCCAGTACTTC. Its translation is CASSPPGLAGGPRETQYF. Variable domain in full (rest from reference TRBV18 and TRBJ2-5): NAGVMQNPRHLVRRRGQEARLRCSPMKGHSHVYWYRQLPEEGLKFMVYLQKENIIDESGMPKERFSAEFPKEGPSILRIQQVVRGDSAAYFCASSPPGLAGGPRETQYFGPGTRLLVL.

A few counts support this clone. This rearrangement joins TRBV5-4 to TRBJ2-7, with D maybe TRBD1 (5 bases). Trimming took 4 bases from V and 3 from J, leaving 17 bases between them. This CDR3 comprises 15 residues. Germline V gene lookup returns CDR1 SGHNT and CDR2 YYREEE (reference sequence). The CDR3 DNA reads TGTGCCAGCAGCCAATTTGGGGCAGGACACTACGAGCAGTACTTC. This codes for CASSQFGAGHYEQYF.

DNA of the CDR3: TGTGCCAGCAGCTTGACAGGGGGAGGCTACACCTTC. Residues: CASSLTGGGYTF. V usage is TRBV5-4 and J usage is TRBJ1-2, with 8 nucleotides matching TRBD1. This CDR3 contains 12 residues. With 1 base clipped from V and 8 bases from J, the junction kept 1 base outside the gene matches. CDR1 is SGHNT and CDR2 is YYREEE in the germline V gene (reference sequence). Looking up the rest from reference TRBV5-4 and TRBJ1-2 gives the full variable domain: ETGVTQSPTHLIKTRGQQVTLRCSSQSGHNTVSWYQQALGQGPQFIFQYYREEENGRGNFPPRFSGLQFPNYSSELNVNALELDDSALYLCASSLTGGGYTFGSGTRLTVV.